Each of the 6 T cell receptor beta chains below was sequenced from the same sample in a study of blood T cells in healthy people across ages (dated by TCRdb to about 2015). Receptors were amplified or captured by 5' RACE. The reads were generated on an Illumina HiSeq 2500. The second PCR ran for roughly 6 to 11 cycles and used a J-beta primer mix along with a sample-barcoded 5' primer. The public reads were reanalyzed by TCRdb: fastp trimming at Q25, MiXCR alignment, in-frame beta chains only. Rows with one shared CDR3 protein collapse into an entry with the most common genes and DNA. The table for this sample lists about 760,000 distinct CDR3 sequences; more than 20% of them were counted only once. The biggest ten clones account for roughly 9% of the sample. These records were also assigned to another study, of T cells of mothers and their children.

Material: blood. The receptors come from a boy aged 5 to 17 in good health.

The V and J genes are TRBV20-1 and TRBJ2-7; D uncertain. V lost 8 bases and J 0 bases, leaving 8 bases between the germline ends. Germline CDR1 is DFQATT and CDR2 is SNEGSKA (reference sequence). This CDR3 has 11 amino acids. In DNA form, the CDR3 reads TGCAGTTTCAGAAGCTCCTACGAGCAGTACTTC. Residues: CSFRSSYEQYF.

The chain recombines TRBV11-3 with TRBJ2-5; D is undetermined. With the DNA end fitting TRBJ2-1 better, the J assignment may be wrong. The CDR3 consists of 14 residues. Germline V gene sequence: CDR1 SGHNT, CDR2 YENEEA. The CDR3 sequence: CASSPSARNHEQFF. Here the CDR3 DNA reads TGTGCCAGCAGCCCCAGTGCTAGAAATCATGAGCAGTTCTTC.

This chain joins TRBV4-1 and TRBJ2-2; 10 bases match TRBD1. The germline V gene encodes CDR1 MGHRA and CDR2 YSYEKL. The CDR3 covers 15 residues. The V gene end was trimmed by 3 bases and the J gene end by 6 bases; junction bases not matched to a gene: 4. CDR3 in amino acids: CASSQPGQGAGELFF. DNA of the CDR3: TGCGCCAGCAGCCAGCCCGGACAGGGGGCCGGGGAGCTGTTTTTT.

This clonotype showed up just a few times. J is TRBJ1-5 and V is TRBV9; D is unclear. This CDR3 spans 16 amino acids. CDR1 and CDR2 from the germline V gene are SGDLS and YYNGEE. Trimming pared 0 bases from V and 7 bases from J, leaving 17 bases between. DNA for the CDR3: TGTGCCAGCAGCGTAGAGCAGCTCGTGAAGGAACAGCCCCAGCATTTT. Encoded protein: CASSVEQLVKEQPQHF. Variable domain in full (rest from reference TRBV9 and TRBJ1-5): DSGVTQTPKHLITATGQRVTLRCSPRSGDLSVYWYQQSLDQGLQFLIQYYNGEERAKGNILERFSAQQFPDLHSELNLSSLELGDSALYFCASSVEQLVKEQPQHFGDGTRLSIL.

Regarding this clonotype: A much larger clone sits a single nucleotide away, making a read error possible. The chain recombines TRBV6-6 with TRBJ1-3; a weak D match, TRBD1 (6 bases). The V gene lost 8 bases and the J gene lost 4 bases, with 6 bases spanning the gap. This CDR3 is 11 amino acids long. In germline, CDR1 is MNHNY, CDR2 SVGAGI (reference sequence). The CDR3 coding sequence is TGTGCCAGCGGACAGGGAAACACCATATATTTT. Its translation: CASGQGNTIYF.

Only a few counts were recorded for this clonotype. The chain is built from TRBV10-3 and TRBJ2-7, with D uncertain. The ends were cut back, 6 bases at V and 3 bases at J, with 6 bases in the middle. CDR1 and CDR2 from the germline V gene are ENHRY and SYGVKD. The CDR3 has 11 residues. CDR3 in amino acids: CAIRDVYEQYF. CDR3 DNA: TGTGCCATCAGGGACGTCTACGAGCAGTACTTC.